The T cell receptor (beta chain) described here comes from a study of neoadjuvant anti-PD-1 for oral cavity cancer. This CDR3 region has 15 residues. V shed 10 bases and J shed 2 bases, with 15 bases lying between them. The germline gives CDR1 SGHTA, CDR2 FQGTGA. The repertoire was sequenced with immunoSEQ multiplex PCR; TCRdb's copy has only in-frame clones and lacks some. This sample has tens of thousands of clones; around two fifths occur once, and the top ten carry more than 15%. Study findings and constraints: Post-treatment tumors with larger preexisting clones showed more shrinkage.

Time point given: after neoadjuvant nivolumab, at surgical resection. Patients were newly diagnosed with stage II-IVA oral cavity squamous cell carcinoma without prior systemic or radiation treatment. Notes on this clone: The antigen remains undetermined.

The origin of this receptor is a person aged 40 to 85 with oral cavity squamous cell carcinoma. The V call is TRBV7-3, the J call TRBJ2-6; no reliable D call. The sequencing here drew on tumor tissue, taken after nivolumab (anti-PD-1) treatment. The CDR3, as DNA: TGTGCCACCGCCCCTGGCGGAGCTGGGGCCAACGTCCTGACTTTC. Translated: CATAPGGAGANVLTF.